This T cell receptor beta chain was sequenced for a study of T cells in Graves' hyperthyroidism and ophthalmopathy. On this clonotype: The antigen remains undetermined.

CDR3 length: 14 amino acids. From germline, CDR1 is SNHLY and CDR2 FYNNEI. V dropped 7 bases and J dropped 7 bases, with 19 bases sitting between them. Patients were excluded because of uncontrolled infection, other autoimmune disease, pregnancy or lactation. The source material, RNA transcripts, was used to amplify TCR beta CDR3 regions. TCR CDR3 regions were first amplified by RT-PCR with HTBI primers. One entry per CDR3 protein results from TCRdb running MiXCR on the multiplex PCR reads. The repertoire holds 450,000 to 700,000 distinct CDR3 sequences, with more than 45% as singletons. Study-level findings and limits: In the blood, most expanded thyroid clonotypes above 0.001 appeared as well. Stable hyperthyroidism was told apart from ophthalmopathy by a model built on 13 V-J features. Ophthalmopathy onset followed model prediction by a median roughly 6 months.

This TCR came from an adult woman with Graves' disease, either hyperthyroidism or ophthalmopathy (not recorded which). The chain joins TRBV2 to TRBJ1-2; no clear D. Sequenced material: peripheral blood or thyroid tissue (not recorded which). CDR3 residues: CASTRETAEFGYTF. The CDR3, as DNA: TGTGCCAGCACCAGAGAAACAGCGGAATTTGGCTACACCTTC.